Listed here are 30 T cell receptor beta chains from one sample, sequenced in a study of blood T cell repertoires in COVID-19. Some clones are missing from TCRdb's copy, which holds only in-frame ones; the method was immunoSEQ multiplex PCR. Of approximately 74,000 clones listed, 88% were seen once; the top ten hold 1.5% to 2%. The sequencing sample was made of peripheral blood. The receptors come from an elderly woman with active or convalescent COVID-19.

This chain uses TRBV7-2 with TRBJ1-2; 12 bases map to TRBD1. Germline CDR1 reads SGHTA; CDR2 reads FQGNSA. The ends lost 2 bases at V and 7 bases at J; junction bases unmatched: 5. The CDR3 extends over 15 amino acids. The chain's CDR3 is CASSLLGQGASGYTF. CDR3 coding DNA: TGTGCCAGCAGCTTACTGGGACAGGGGGCGAGTGGCTACACCTTC.

The chain uses TRBV5-6 and TRBJ2-5; TRBD1 agrees at 7 bases. The J segment lost 5 bases and the V segment lost 5 bases, leaving 6 bases of the junction unmatched. CDR1 is SGHDT, CDR2 YYEEEE, per germline. There are 13 residues in the CDR3. The CDR3 nucleotides are TGTGCCAGCAGGTACAGGGGTAGCGAGACCCAGTACTTC. Amino acids: CASRYRGSETQYF.

The chain recombines TRBV4-1 with TRBJ1-5; D is unclear. CDR1 is MGHRA, CDR2 YSYEKL, per germline. The CDR3 runs to 14 residues. The ends were cut back, 4 bases at V and 4 bases at J, with 11 bases in the middle. CDR3 in amino acids: CASSPYGVNQPQHF. CDR3 DNA: TGCGCCAGCAGCCCCTACGGAGTTAATCAGCCCCAGCATTTT.

J is TRBJ2-2 and V is TRBV5-1, with 7 bases that match TRBD1. This CDR3 is built from 17 residues. The germline gives CDR1 SGHRS, CDR2 YFSETQ. V trimming: 4 bases; J trimming: 0 bases; junction bases outside the gene matches: 9. The CDR3 nucleotides are TGCGCCAGCAGCCTCCGGGGACAGACGGCGAACACCGGGGAGCTGTTTTTT. Amino acids: CASSLRGQTANTGELFF.

The table lists this clone with a count of one. The chain carries TRBV9 and TRBJ1-2; 7 nucleotides line up with TRBD1. CDR3 length: 13 amino acids. Looked up from germline, CDR1 is SGDLS and CDR2 is YYNGEE. With 3 bases clipped from V and 2 bases from J, the junction kept 1 base outside the gene matches. Here the CDR3 DNA reads TGTGCCAGCAGCGAGACAGGGAACTATGGCTACACCTTC. This sequence encodes CASSETGNYGYTF.

The chain combines TRBV14 with TRBJ1-4; tentatively, D is TRBD1 (5 bases). CDR1 is SGHDN and CDR2 is FVKESK in the germline V gene. Trimming shortened V by 4 bases and J by 7 bases, and 19 bases separated the two germline ends. This CDR3 is 16 amino acids long. CDR3 DNA: TGTGCCAGCAGCCCAGTCAGTGAGGCGGGGGGTGAAAAACTGTTTTTT. Translation gives CASSPVSEAGGEKLFF.

The rearrangement links TRBV9 to TRBJ1-1; 10 bases line up with TRBD1. J was trimmed by 4 bases and V by 4 bases; bases with no gene match: 10. Looked up from germline, CDR1 is SGDLS and CDR2 is YYNGEE. The CDR3 is 16 amino acids. CDR3 bases: TGTGCCAGCAGCCCCACCGGGACAGGGGCCTTCACTGAAGCTTTCTTT. It translates to CASSPTGTGAFTEAFF. The full variable domain, its missing parts supplied by reference TRBV9 and TRBJ1-1, is DSGVTQTPKHLITATGQRVTLRCSPRSGDLSVYWYQQSLDQGLQFLIQYYNGEERAKGNILERFSAQQFPDLHSELNLSSLELGDSALYFCASSPTGTGAFTEAFFGQGTRLTVV.

J is TRBJ1-2 and V is TRBV9; 7 bases are shared with TRBD1. The CDR3 has 15 residues. CDR1 is SGDLS, CDR2 YYNGEE, per germline. V shed 0 bases, J shed 5 bases, and the junction held 7 bases outside the gene matches. The CDR3 DNA reads TGTGCCAGCAGCGTAGACGCTTACAGGGGTTATGGCTACACCTTC. Amino acids: CASSVDAYRGYGYTF.

CDR3 in amino acids: CASSQGQSYGYTF. Written as DNA, the CDR3 is TGTGCCAGCAGTCAAGGACAGTCCTATGGCTACACCTTC. This chain links TRBV6-2 or TRBV6-3 with TRBJ1-2; weak D call: TRBD1 (6 bases). The ends were cut back, 5 bases at V and 4 bases at J, with 11 bases in the middle. Germline CDR1 and CDR2: MNHEY and SVGEGT. The CDR3 is 13 amino acids.

This clone was seen only a few times. The chain is built from TRBV7-9 and TRBJ2-7; TRBD2 is a possible D gene (7 bases). The germline CDR1 and CDR2 sequences are SEHNR and FQNEAQ (reference sequence). This CDR3 comprises 15 residues. V shed 5 bases and J shed 4 bases, with 18 bases lying between them. CDR3 sequence: CASSPVRAGAYEQYF. DNA for the CDR3: TGTGCCAGCAGCCCAGTTCGGGCGGGGGCTTACGAGCAGTACTTC.

This chain joins TRBV7-9 and TRBJ2-7; the match to TRBD2 covers 12 bases. CDR3 length: 17 amino acids. V shed 3 bases, J shed 0 bases, and the junction held 6 bases outside the gene matches. The germline CDR1 and CDR2 sequences are SEHNR and FQNEAQ (reference sequence). The CDR3: CASSFRTSGASSYEQYF. CDR3 coding DNA: TGTGCCAGCAGCTTCAGGACTAGCGGGGCCAGCTCCTACGAGCAGTACTTC.

CDR3 DNA: TGTGCCAGCTTCTATCCTAGCCCTGAGCAGTTCTTC. Translation gives CASFYPSPEQFF. The V call is TRBV2, the J call TRBJ2-1, with D tentatively TRBD2 (5 bases). Germline lookup yields CDR1 SNHLY and CDR2 FYNNEI. With 8 bases removed from V and 9 bases from J, the gap between germline ends came to 14 bases. The CDR3 consists of 12 residues.

The V call is TRBV19, the J call TRBJ1-2; weak D call: TRBD1 (6 bases). This CDR3 has 14 amino acids. CDR1 and CDR2 (germline): LNHDA, SQIVND (reference sequence). V gave up 1 base and J gave up 2 bases, with 8 bases separating them. The CDR3 DNA sequence: TGTGCCAGTAGTATAGGGACAGAGAACTATGGCTACACCTTC. Its translation is CASSIGTENYGYTF.

V and J are TRBV5-1 and TRBJ2-1; perhaps TRBD2 as D (6 bases). This CDR3 has 16 residues. CDR1 is SGHRS and CDR2 is YFSETQ in the germline V gene. V lost 4 bases and J lost 2, with 16 bases in between. This chain's CDR3 is CASSPGDSTTYNEQFF. In DNA form, the CDR3 reads TGCGCCAGCAGCCCGGGGGACTCCACCACCTACAATGAGCAGTTCTTC.

The chain has TRBV2 and TRBJ1-5; TRBD1 aligns across 7 bases. The ends lost 7 bases at V and 9 bases at J; junction bases unmatched: 18. Germline V gene lookup returns CDR1 SNHLY and CDR2 FYNNEI. This CDR3 region has 16 residues. CDR3 coding DNA: TGTGCCAGCACCCCCTTTGGAAGAGGGGGCGAGGGGCCCCAGCATTTT. Protein sequence: CASTPFGRGGEGPQHF. The full variable domain, with the rest looked up from reference TRBV2 and TRBJ1-5, is EPEVTQTPSHQVTQMGQEVILRCVPISNHLYFYWYRQILGQKVEFLVSFYNNEISEKSEIFDDQFSVERPDGSNFTLKIRSTKLEDSAMYFCASTPFGRGGEGPQHFGDGTRLSIL.

Only a few counts were recorded for this clone. The gene calls are TRBV2 and TRBJ1-4, with 8 bases lining up with TRBD1. Germline lookup yields CDR1 SNHLY and CDR2 FYNNEI. V shed 4 bases, J shed 4 bases, and the junction held 5 bases outside the gene matches. The CDR3 consists of 15 residues. The CDR3 reads CASSGQGASNEKLFF. The CDR3 DNA follows: TGTGCCAGCAGTGGGCAGGGGGCTAGTAATGAAAAACTGTTTTTT.

The chain is built from TRBV5-6 and TRBJ1-1, with D unclear. The CDR3 loop spans 12 amino acids. Between the trimmed V and J ends, which lost 1 base and 1 base, there was a span of 2 bases. From germline, CDR1 is SGHDT and CDR2 YYEEEE. CDR3 coding DNA: TGTGCCAGCAGCTTGCGGAACACTGAAGCTTTCTTT. It encodes CASSLRNTEAFF.

The chain couples TRBV25-1 to TRBJ1-3, with TRBD1 matching over 9 bases. Germline loops: CDR1 MGHDK, CDR2 SYGVNS. V shed 2 bases, J shed 4 bases, and the junction held 9 bases outside the gene matches. The CDR3 covers 17 residues. The CDR3 DNA reads as TGTGCCAGCAGTGAAATGGGGACAGGGTCGGGAGGAAACACCATATATTTT. It is translated as CASSEMGTGSGGNTIYF.

Here the CDR3 reads CASSPRPSGGAMDEQFF. As DNA, the CDR3 is TGTGCCAGCAGCCCGAGGCCTAGCGGGGGGGCCATGGATGAGCAGTTCTTC. The chain links TRBV7-2 to TRBJ2-1; 12 bases map to TRBD2. In germline, CDR1 is SGHTA, CDR2 FQGNSA. CDR3 size: 17 residues. With V trimmed by 5 bases and J by 8 bases, 13 bases remained unmatched.

The CDR3 DNA sequence: TGTGCCTGGAGTACACGGACTAACACTGAAGCTTTCTTT. It specifies CAWSTRTNTEAFF. The chain uses TRBV30 and TRBJ1-1, with no clear D. CDR1 GTSNPN and CDR2 SVGIG come from the germline V gene (reference sequence). The CDR3 runs 13 residues. Trimming stripped 2 bases from V and 2 bases from J, with 9 bases between. Filled out from reference TRBV30 and TRBJ1-1, the complete variable domain reads SQTIHQWPATLVQPVGSPLSLECTVEGTSNPNLYWYRQAAGRGLQLLFYSVGIGQISSEVPQNLSASRPQDRQFILSSKKLLLSDSGFYLCAWSTRTNTEAFFGQGTRLTVV.

The genes are TRBV24-1 and TRBJ2-5, with D perhaps TRBD1 (5 bases). The CDR3 has 13 amino acids. The V end lost 2 bases, the J end lost 4 bases, and 7 bases lay between the germline ends. Germline CDR1 reads KGHDR; CDR2 reads SFDVKD. For the CDR3, the DNA is TGTGCCACCAGTGATTCAGGGCTAGAGACCCAGTACTTC. As protein: CATSDSGLETQYF.

The V gene is TRBV11-2, the J gene TRBJ1-5, with TRBD1 as a possible D gene (6 bases). This CDR3 spans 16 amino acids. Germline V gives CDR1 SGHAT, CDR2 FQNNGV. The V and J ends lost 5 bases and 5 bases respectively, with 19 bases between them. CDR3 sequence: CASSPGQFGGHQPQHF. CDR3 sequence (DNA): TGTGCCAGCAGCCCTGGACAGTTTGGGGGCCATCAGCCCCAGCATTTT.

The CDR3 DNA is TGCGCCAGCAGCCGGGAACTAGGACAGCTCTATGGCTACACCTTC. Its protein product is CASSRELGQLYGYTF. V usage is TRBV4-3 and J usage is TRBJ1-2; D perhaps matches TRBD1 (6 bases). CDR3 length: 15 amino acids. From germline, CDR1 is LGHNA and CDR2 YSLEER. V was clipped by 4 bases and J by 4 bases, with 16 bases between them.

This clone was detected only once. The chain combines TRBV18 with TRBJ2-2, with no clear D. CDR1 and CDR2 (germline): KGHSH, LQKENI. The CDR3 is made up of 15 amino acids. V was cut by 6 bases and J by 3 bases, with 14 bases left in between. DNA of the CDR3: TGTGCCAGCTCCCTAATGAAGTCGGACACCGGGGAGCTGTTTTTT. This codes for CASSLMKSDTGELFF.

The chain joins TRBV12-3 or TRBV12-4 to TRBJ1-2; D might be TRBD1 (5 bases). The CDR3 has 12 amino acids. Between the trimmed V and J ends, which lost 4 bases and 8 bases, there was a span of 11 bases. The CDR3 reads CASSSQGYGYTF. The CDR3 DNA is TGTGCCAGCAGTTCCCAGGGATACGGCTACACCTTC.

V and J are TRBV4-3 and TRBJ2-1; possible D gene TRBD1, 5 bases. This CDR3 is built from 15 residues. V lost 4 bases to trimming and J lost 4 bases, with 14 bases between them. Germline V gives CDR1 LGHNA, CDR2 YSLEER. CDR3 in DNA: TGCGCCAGCAGCCCCGTCAGGGCCCCTTACAATGAGCAGTTCTTC. Translating it yields CASSPVRAPYNEQFF.

J is TRBJ2-7 and V is TRBV3-1 (or the pseudogene TRBV3-2); 7 nucleotides match TRBD2. V gave up 1 base and J gave up 5 bases; unmatched junction bases: 11. CDR3 size: 16 residues. Germline values: CDR1 LGHDT, CDR2 YNNKEL (reference sequence). CDR3 protein: CASSQVRGGRIDEQYF. For the CDR3, the DNA is TGTGCCAGCAGCCAAGTGCGGGGCGGGAGAATAGACGAGCAGTACTTC.

V is TRBV6-2 or TRBV6-3 and J is TRBJ2-1; 14 positions match TRBD2. Germline CDR1 and CDR2: MNHEY and SVGEGT. CDR3 length: 16 residues. The V and J ends lost 2 bases and 8 bases, in that order; junction bases with no gene match: 5. The CDR3 loop is CASSYPGTSGSHEQFF. CDR3 coding DNA: TGTGCCAGCAGTTACCCCGGGACTAGCGGGAGCCATGAGCAGTTCTTC.

The gene calls are TRBV7-3 and TRBJ1-4; a possible D gene is TRBD1 (5 bases). There are 15 residues in the CDR3. Trimming stripped 5 bases from V and 2 bases from J, with 12 bases between. Per the germline V gene, CDR1 is SGHTA and CDR2 is FQGTGA. CDR3 amino acids: CASSVRDLTNEKLFF. The CDR3 nucleotides are TGTGCCAGCAGCGTCAGGGACTTGACTAATGAAAAACTGTTTTTT.

The chain is built from TRBV6-5 and TRBJ2-7; weak D call: TRBD2 (5 bases). There are 12 residues in the CDR3. V dropped 4 bases and J dropped 4 bases, with 8 bases sitting between them. Germline assignment: CDR1 MNHEY and CDR2 SVGAGI. CDR3 in DNA: TGTGCCAGCAGTTCCGGGGTGTACGAGCAGTACTTC. Protein: CASSSGVYEQYF.